The subject of this entry is one T cell receptor beta chain. Its specificity is not known. This sample is drawn from a study of CD4 T cells in relation to SARS-CoV-2 and coronaviruses. Study overall: TCR beta CDR3s were sequenced after roughly 10-day antigen culture of PBMCs. Regarding the study as a whole: In roughly two thirds of donors, memory CD4+ clonotypes crossrecognized SARS-CoV-2 and at least one common cold coronavirus spike.

CD4+ T cells from unexposed donors were obtained before the COVID-19 pandemic (2011-2018). CD4+ T cells were isolated from the cells after roughly 11 days of culture. Cells permitting, SARS-CoV-2 S/N and four cold-coronavirus spikes were tested on unexposed-donor CD4+ T cells. Half the medium was replaced with IL-2 medium on days 3 and 7. Some clones are missing from TCRdb's copy, which holds only in-frame ones; the method was immunoSEQ multiplex PCR. The sample consists of some 21,000 clones, approximately 82% of them appearing once. In germline, CDR1 is KGHDR, CDR2 SFDVKD. The CDR3 has 13 residues. Trimming removed 5 bases at V and 4 bases at J, with 8 bases between.

The sequencing input was CD4+ T cells from PBMCs, cultured in vitro. The V and J genes are TRBV24-1 and TRBJ1-5; the D gene is possibly TRBD1 (5 bases). This receptor was taken from a human donor in good health. CDR3 in amino acids: CATSGQGNQPQHF. The CDR3 DNA sequence: TGTGCCACCAGTGGCCAGGGAAATCAGCCCCAGCATTTT.